This TCR beta chain was obtained from a study of T cell responses to AZD1222 COVID-19 vaccine. Broader study findings: Unmutated regions of variants are reportedly targeted by nearly half of spike-specific TCRs.

Between the trimmed V and J ends, which lost 3 bases and 2 bases, there was a span of 13 bases. Germline V gene lookup returns CDR1 WSHSY and CDR2 SAAADI. The CDR3 totals 15 residues. Comments on this clone: No antigen is known for it.

Produced via immunoSEQ multiplex PCR; TCRdb's table is partial and in-frame only. The repertoire consists of tens of thousands of clones, with roughly 90% occurring once and the leading ten covering over 15%. This TCR derives from an adult in good health. This material consisted of peripheral blood, taken on day 0 of AZD1222 vaccination. V usage is TRBV10-2 and J usage is TRBJ2-5; D might be TRBD2 (6 bases). The CDR3 is CASSEGGSVQETQYF. DNA of the CDR3: TGCGCCAGCAGTGAAGGAGGGAGTGTTCAAGAGACCCAGTACTTC.